This T cell receptor (beta chain) comes out of a study of beta chain features in type 1 diabetes. Study-wide context: No age, gender or cell yield differences were seen between patients and healthy donors. Examined across all samples were some 110,000,000 sorted cells.

Every isolated RNA sample was fully reverse transcribed, so sequencing captured expressed TCRB transcripts. The protocol was immunoSEQ multiplex PCR, while the TCRdb copy is restricted to in-frame clones and leaves out a portion. The table records more than 250,000 clones, just over 20% of them present only once. This clone occurred once. Its antigen is undetermined. Study outcomes and limitations: Shortening of TCRB CDR3s, moderate but significant, appeared in all four CD4+ subsets of Type 1 diabetes patients. Type 1 diabetes patients had fewer VDJ junction insertions and more deletions. Because the template was cDNA, high-expressing cells might be over-represented.

Trimming took 0 bases from V and 10 from J, leaving 6 bases between them. Germline CDR1 reads SGHRS; CDR2 reads YFSETQ. The CDR3 runs to 11 residues. The chain joins TRBV5-1 to TRBJ2-3; D possibly corresponds to TRBD2 (6 bases). The receptor was isolated from a woman between 35 and 50 years old with type 1 diabetes. Specimen: naive CD4+ T cells from blood. This CDR3 reads CASSLGEAQYF. In DNA, the CDR3 is TGCGCCAGCAGCTTGGGGGAGGCGCAGTATTTT.